The clone carrying this T cell receptor beta chain was observed a handful of times. Per the original data handling: Researchers report that nucleated cell counts were estimated from reference gene primer amplification. Produced via immunoSEQ multiplex PCR; TCRdb's table is partial and in-frame only. V, J and clone size are those of that table, while D and trimming were read from the DNA. The table has about 220,000 clones, more than 70% seen once. This entry comes from a study of blood T cell repertoires in COVID-19. Study background: COVID-19 samples collected from the United States, Italy and Spain covered acute and convalescent phases. PBMCs, B-cell-depleted T cells, or T cells were the source of the cDNA or gDNA that made up the material.

The CDR3 runs 15 residues. Per the germline V gene, CDR1 is SGHRS and CDR2 is YFSETQ. V was clipped by 3 bases and J by 1 base; unmatched bases: 6. The genes are TRBV5-1 and TRBJ1-1; 7 bases fit TRBD1. The receptor comes from a human donor in a cohort sampled during active COVID-19. The source material was peripheral blood. Written as DNA, the CDR3 is TGCGCCAGCAGCTCGTATGACAGGGCGAACACTGAAGCTTTCTTT. Translation: CASSSYDRANTEAFF.